These 29 T cell receptor beta chains share one sample of origin, sequenced in a study of blood T cell repertoires in COVID-19. Clones were read by immunoSEQ multiplex PCR, and TCRdb kept only the in-frame ones, dropping some. This sample has a few hundred thousand clones, with 83% found just once. Sequencing was carried out using peripheral blood. Receptor source: a woman aged 45 to 65 with acute or convalescent COVID-19.

This clone appeared a few times. This chain uses TRBV6-1 with TRBJ2-7, with 8 bases that match TRBD1. CDR1 and CDR2 from the germline V gene are MNHNS and SASEGT. The CDR3 extends over 16 amino acids. The V gene end was trimmed by 1 base and the J gene end by 5 bases; junction bases not matched to a gene: 10. DNA of the CDR3: TGTGCCAGCAGTGAAGGCCGTCGAGACAGGGGCCACGAGCAGTACTTC. It is translated as CASSEGRRDRGHEQYF.

Concerning this clone: The junction differs from germline at one of its ends, possibly a read error. The chain recombines TRBV13 with TRBJ2-7; 7 bases agree with TRBD2. The CDR3 runs 13 residues. Germline loops: CDR1 PRHDT, CDR2 FYEKMQ (reference sequence). CDR3 in amino acids: CASSHRRGNEPYF. CDR3 DNA: TGTGCCAGCAGCCACCGGCGGGGGAATGAGCCGTACTTC. Full variable domain (rest looked up from reference TRBV13 and TRBJ2-7): AAGVIQSPRHLIKEKRETATLKCYPIPRHDTVYWYQQGPGQDPQFLISFYEKMQSDKGSIPDRFSAQQFSDYHSELNMSSLELGDSALYFCASSHRRGNEPYFGPGTRLTVT.

As to this clone: Other DNA sequences from this sample encode an identical CDR3 as well. The V gene is TRBV14, the J gene TRBJ2-7; no firm D call. Germline CDR1 and CDR2: SGHDN and FVKESK. The CDR3 sequence is 12 residues long. V lost 3 bases and J 11 bases, leaving 14 bases between the germline ends. CDR3 loop: CASSHGGRSEYF. The CDR3 region has the DNA TGTGCCAGCAGCCACGGCGGCAGATCGGAGTACTTC. The full variable domain, in which reference TRBV14 and TRBJ2-7 provide the parts outside the CDR3, is EAGVTQFPSHSVIEKGQTVTLRCDPISGHDNLYWYRRVMGKEIKFLLHFVKESKQDESGMPNNRFLAERTGGTYSTLKVQPAELEDSGVYFCASSHGGRSEYFGPGTRLTVT.

The J gene is TRBJ2-7, the V gene TRBV27; weak D call: TRBD1 (6 bases). This CDR3 contains 13 residues. Trimming cost V 4 bases and J 2 bases, with 9 bases left between them. CDR1 is MNHEY and CDR2 is SMNVEV in the germline V gene (reference sequence). The CDR3 DNA sequence: TGTGCCAGCAGTTGGGGGACAACCTACGAGCAGTACTTC. Residues: CASSWGTTYEQYF.

V and J are TRBV27 and TRBJ2-6; TRBD1 is a possible D gene (6 bases). Trimming took 5 bases from V and 4 from J, leaving 15 bases between them. Germline values: CDR1 MNHEY, CDR2 SMNVEV (reference sequence). There are 16 residues in the CDR3. Written as DNA, the CDR3 is TGTGCCAGCAGTCTAATAACAGGGACCGGGGCCAACGTCCTGACTTTC. It translates to CASSLITGTGANVLTF.

This chain joins TRBV5-1 and TRBJ2-7; 9 bases fit TRBD1. The CDR3 covers 14 residues. Germline values: CDR1 SGHRS, CDR2 YFSETQ. V gave up 5 bases and J gave up 3 bases; unmatched junction bases: 6. The CDR3 DNA is TGCGCCAGCAGTGGAGGGACAGGGATCTACGAGCAGTACTTC. Translating gives CASSGGTGIYEQYF.

The chain couples TRBV28 to TRBJ1-1, with D possibly TRBD1 on 5 matching bases. From germline, CDR1 is MDHEN and CDR2 SYDVKM. Trimming pared 1 base from V and 1 base from J, leaving 10 bases between. The CDR3 covers 15 residues. Here the CDR3 reads CASSLSTQGNTEAFF. The DNA for the CDR3 is TGTGCCAGCAGTTTATCCACTCAGGGGAACACTGAAGCTTTCTTT.

The V call is TRBV6-1, the J call TRBJ2-3; 12 bases are shared with TRBD2. The CDR3 has 16 residues. CDR1 MNHNS and CDR2 SASEGT come from the germline V gene. J lost 2 bases, V lost 4 bases, and 4 bases had no gene match. The DNA for the CDR3 is TGTGCCAGCAGTGGGGGACTAGCGGGCCTCACAGATACGCAGTATTTT. It translates to CASSGGLAGLTDTQYF.

This chain links TRBV13 with TRBJ2-1; 7 bases are shared with TRBD2. Looked up from germline, CDR1 is PRHDT and CDR2 is FYEKMQ (reference sequence). The CDR3 extends over 16 amino acids. V was clipped by 0 bases and J by 4 bases; unmatched bases: 6. As DNA, the CDR3 is TGTGCCAGCAGCTTAGGTCCGCTAGCGGCTTACAATGAGCAGTTCTTC. It encodes CASSLGPLAAYNEQFF.

Regarding this clone: The junction shows a germline mismatch at one end, possibly a read error. The chain is built from TRBV19 and TRBJ1-1, with TRBD1 matching 7 bases. There are 13 residues in the CDR3. Per the germline V gene, CDR1 is LNHDA and CDR2 is SQIVND (reference sequence). The CDR3 nucleotides are TGTGCCAGTAGTCTAGACAGGGCCACTGAAGCTTTCTTT. Translating it yields CASSLDRATEAFF.

This chain connects TRBV6-6 to TRBJ1-1; D is undetermined. Germline CDR1 and CDR2: MNHNY and SVGAGI (reference sequence). The CDR3 has 16 residues. Between the trimmed V and J ends, which lost 0 bases and 0 bases, there was a span of 11 bases. DNA for the CDR3: TGTGCCAGCAGTTACTCGCATGGGCAATTGAACACTGAAGCTTTCTTT. Translating it yields CASSYSHGQLNTEAFF.

The chain recombines TRBV24-1 with TRBJ2-1; 9 bases are a match to TRBD1. CDR1 and CDR2 (germline): KGHDR, SFDVKD. The CDR3 runs 15 residues. The V segment lost 3 bases and the J segment 2 bases; nucleotides outside the gene matches: 1. The CDR3 sequence is CATSDTGGAYNEQFF. DNA of the CDR3: TGTGCCACCAGTGATACAGGGGGCGCCTACAATGAGCAGTTCTTC.

This clone was seen a single time. CDR3 protein: CASSPSLAGGLETQYF. CDR3 nucleotide sequence: TGTGCCAGCAGCCCCTCACTAGCGGGGGGGCTCGAGACCCAGTACTTC. V and J are TRBV7-3 and TRBJ2-5; 13 bases are shared with TRBD2. The J segment lost 5 bases and the V segment lost 5 bases, leaving 8 bases of the junction unmatched. CDR1 is SGHTA, CDR2 FQGTGA, per germline. The CDR3 has 16 amino acids.

J is TRBJ2-7 and V is TRBV5-4, with D maybe TRBD1 (6 bases). Trimming pared 3 bases from V and 2 bases from J, leaving 12 bases between. Per the germline V gene, CDR1 is SGHNT and CDR2 is YYREEE (reference sequence). The CDR3 sequence is 14 residues long. In DNA form, the CDR3 reads TGTGCCAGCAGCTCCACAGGGTCCCCCTACGAGCAGTACTTC. Translating it yields CASSSTGSPYEQYF.

V and J are TRBV11-2 and TRBJ2-2; 10 nucleotides line up with TRBD2. Germline trimming cut 4 bases from V and 4 bases from J; bases unmatched to any gene: 6. The germline CDR1 and CDR2 sequences are SGHAT and FQNNGV. There are 16 residues in the CDR3. CDR3 sequence reads: CASSSRAGGPTGELFF. Written as DNA, the CDR3 is TGTGCCAGCAGCTCTAGAGCGGGGGGGCCCACCGGGGAGCTGTTTTTT.

The chain recombines TRBV28 with TRBJ1-1; D unclear. Germline loops: CDR1 MDHEN, CDR2 SYDVKM. V was shortened by 2 bases and J by 3 bases, with 10 bases between the two germline ends. This CDR3 has 14 amino acids. The CDR3, as DNA: TGTGCCAGCAGTTTAGGCCGGGATCACACTGAAGCTTTCTTT. This translates into CASSLGRDHTEAFF.

The V call is TRBV7-9, the J call TRBJ2-2; a possible D gene is TRBD1 (6 bases). Germline-derived CDR1 and CDR2 are SEHNR and FQNEAQ (reference sequence). Trimming shortened V by 2 bases and J by 3 bases, and 13 bases separated the two germline ends. The CDR3 length is 16 residues. The CDR3 DNA sequence: TGTGCCAGCAGCTTAACGGGTGGACAGTACACCGGGGAGCTGTTTTTT. It yields the protein CASSLTGGQYTGELFF.

The rearrangement uses TRBV18 and TRBJ1-1; possibly TRBD1 for D (5 bases). Germline-derived CDR1 and CDR2 are KGHSH and LQKENI. This CDR3 spans 14 amino acids. V was pared by 3 bases and J by 4 bases, with 12 bases between. The CDR3 DNA reads as TGTGCCAGCTCACCGGGCGACAGAGGCACTGAAGCTTTCTTT. Protein: CASSPGDRGTEAFF.

The chain joins TRBV6-5 to TRBJ2-7; TRBD2 agrees at 13 bases. Germline V gene data show CDR1 as MNHEY and CDR2 as SVGAGI. This CDR3 region has 15 residues. Germline trimming cut 6 bases from V and 7 bases from J; bases unmatched to any gene: 9. CDR3 protein: CASSPNAGLAGEQYF. The CDR3 DNA reads as TGTGCCAGCAGCCCCAATGCGGGACTAGCGGGGGAGCAGTACTTC.

The chain carries TRBV5-1 and TRBJ2-7, with 12 bases identical to TRBD1. Trimming cost V 0 bases and J 6 bases; bases outside gene matches: 10. Germline loops: CDR1 SGHRS, CDR2 YFSETQ. CDR3 length: 17 amino acids. The CDR3 nucleotides are TGCGCCAGCAGCTTGGATACCGTTCCGGGACAGGGGGCCGAGCAGTACTTC. Translating gives CASSLDTVPGQGAEQYF.

V gene TRBV2 combines with J gene TRBJ2-1; 8 bases fit TRBD2. The CDR3 runs to 16 residues. The J segment lost 4 bases and the V segment lost 4 bases, leaving 9 bases of the junction unmatched. Germline assignment: CDR1 SNHLY and CDR2 FYNNEI. The chain's CDR3 is CASSVFGGGSYNEQFF. The CDR3 DNA follows: TGTGCCAGCAGTGTGTTCGGGGGGGGCTCATACAATGAGCAGTTCTTC.

The chain carries TRBV27 and TRBJ2-1; 10 bases map to TRBD2. This CDR3 contains 15 residues. The junction had 6 bases not matched to a gene; V was cut back by 3 bases and J by 7 bases. CDR1 and CDR2 from the germline V gene are MNHEY and SMNVEV (reference sequence). The CDR3 reads CASSLGSSGRNEQFF. CDR3 in DNA: TGTGCCAGCAGTTTGGGGTCTAGCGGGAGAAATGAGCAGTTCTTC.

CDR3 region: CASSLSNRGRPAFF. In DNA, the CDR3 is TGTGCCAGCAGTTTATCGAACAGGGGACGACCGGCTTTCTTT. The chain carries TRBV28 and TRBJ1-1, with TRBD1 matching over 7 bases. This CDR3 comprises 14 residues. V dropped 1 base and J dropped 11; count of bases not matched to a gene: 10. The germline V gene encodes CDR1 MDHEN and CDR2 SYDVKM.

CDR3: CASSLFLQASDSGNTIYF. The CDR3 DNA reads TGCGCCAGCAGTTTATTTTTACAGGCCTCCGACTCTGGAAACACCATATATTTT. The chain couples TRBV5-1 to TRBJ1-3; TRBD1 might be the D (5 bases). Trimming removed 5 bases at V and 0 bases at J, with 21 bases between. Looked up from germline, CDR1 is SGHRS and CDR2 is YFSETQ. The CDR3 contains 18 residues.

The V call is TRBV30, the J call TRBJ1-1, with D possibly being TRBD1 (5 bases). Trimming stripped 2 bases from V and 0 bases from J, with 10 bases between. This CDR3 is 14 amino acids long. CDR1 is GTSNPN and CDR2 is SVGIG in the germline V gene (reference sequence). CDR3 residues: CAWSSSTVNTEAFF. In nucleotides, the CDR3 is TGTGCCTGGAGTTCGTCGACAGTGAACACTGAAGCTTTCTTT. The variable domain in full, with the rest retrieved from reference TRBV30 and TRBJ1-1, is SQTIHQWPATLVQPVGSPLSLECTVEGTSNPNLYWYRQAAGRGLQLLFYSVGIGQISSEVPQNLSASRPQDRQFILSSKKLLLSDSGFYLCAWSSSTVNTEAFFGQGTRLTVV.

The chain couples TRBV5-1 to TRBJ1-6; D remains ambiguous. The germline V gene encodes CDR1 SGHRS and CDR2 YFSETQ. Trimming cost V 0 bases and J 7 bases, with 11 bases left between them. The CDR3 length is 15 residues. The CDR3 DNA follows: TGCGCCAGCAGCTTGGGGCGAGGCATGAATTCACCCCTCCACTTT. Translation gives CASSLGRGMNSPLHF. Complete variable domain (other parts from reference TRBV5-1 and TRBJ1-6): KAGVTQTPRYLIKTRGQQVTLSCSPISGHRSVSWYQQTPGQGLQFLFEYFSETQRNKGNFPGRFSGRQFSNSRSEMNVSTLELGDSALYLCASSLGRGMNSPLHFGNGTRLTVT.

The V call is TRBV4-1, the J call TRBJ2-3, with 10 bases lining up with TRBD2. The V gene's germline CDR1 is MGHRA and CDR2 YSYEKL. The CDR3 is 19 amino acids. V gave up 0 bases and J gave up 3 bases; unmatched junction bases: 12. CDR3 in DNA: TGCGCCAGCAGCCAAGACTCCCACCCGGGAGCGGGAGGGACAGATACGCAGTATTTT. Translation gives CASSQDSHPGAGGTDTQYF.

J is TRBJ1-1 and V is TRBV29-1; possibly TRBD1 for D (6 bases). Germline V gives CDR1 SQVTM, CDR2 ANQGSEA. This CDR3 is 13 amino acids long. The V end was cut by 2 bases, the J end by 8 bases, with 15 bases between. CDR3 sequence reads: CSVEWGQRSEAFF. The CDR3, as DNA: TGCAGCGTTGAATGGGGACAACGCTCCGAAGCTTTCTTT.

The rearrangement uses TRBV19 and TRBJ2-7; 10 nucleotides align to TRBD2. CDR3 length equals 15 residues. The germline V gene has CDR1 LNHDA and CDR2 SQIVND (reference sequence). V lost 3 bases, J lost 3 bases, and 5 bases stayed unmatched. The DNA for the CDR3 is TGTGCCAGTAGTATCCAGTCTAGCGGGAGCTACGAGCAGTACTTC. It translates to CASSIQSSGSYEQYF.